These 3 T cell receptor beta chains share one sample of origin, sequenced in a study of blood T cell repertoires in COVID-19. The table came from immunoSEQ multiplex PCR; TCRdb's copy has only in-frame clones and leaves some out. Found here are around 300,000 clones, about nine tenths of them singletons; the top ten hold approximately 0.94%. What was sequenced was peripheral blood. Every receptor here comes from a woman in her forties who had recovered from COVID-19.

The V call is TRBV4-1, the J call TRBJ2-1; 14 nucleotides match TRBD2. The ends lost 1 base at V and 2 bases at J; junction bases unmatched: 7. The CDR3 sequence is 19 residues long. Germline assignment: CDR1 MGHRA and CDR2 YSYEKL. The CDR3 loop is CASSQGGLAGVRTYNEQFF. For the CDR3, the DNA is TGCGCCAGCAGCCAAGGGGGACTAGCGGGAGTTAGGACCTACAATGAGCAGTTCTTC.

The V and J genes are TRBV4-2 and TRBJ2-1; 10 bases agree with TRBD2. The trim removed 4 bases at V and 6 bases at J, leaving 9 bases unmatched. CDR3 size: 16 residues. Germline V CDR1 and CDR2: LGHNA, YNFKEQ. The CDR3 spells CASSPILAGISNEQFF. CDR3 sequence (DNA): TGTGCCAGCAGCCCCATACTAGCGGGAATTAGCAATGAGCAGTTCTTC.

The sample holds one count of this clone. The chain joins TRBV10-3 to TRBJ2-5; a possible D gene is TRBD2 (5 bases). V dropped 0 bases and J dropped 5 bases, with 13 bases sitting between them. The CDR3 is made up of 15 amino acids. Per germline, CDR1 ENHRY and CDR2 SYGVKD. CDR3 amino acids: CAISESGDVTETQYF. CDR3 sequence (DNA): TGTGCCATCAGTGAGTCGGGAGATGTCACGGAGACCCAGTACTTC.